This T cell receptor (beta chain) derives from a study of beta chain features in type 1 diabetes. For the study at large: 107,917,701 sorted cells were examined across all samples. Notes on the study in general: A closer apparent resemblance between naive, central memory and Treg TCRB repertoires was seen in patients than in healthy donors. Still unanswered here is whether HLA type influences TCRB rearrangement. It was possible that PCR favored shorter templates, equally so in patients and controls.

Remarks on this clone: Its antigen is still unknown.

Trimming stripped 11 bases from V and 4 bases from J, with 18 bases between. The CDR3 totals 13 residues. Germline V gives CDR1 WSHSY, CDR2 SAAADI. Every bit of the isolated RNA underwent reverse transcription, so sequencing read expressed TCRB transcripts. Profiling relied on immunoSEQ multiplex PCR, and the TCRdb table lists in-frame clones only, not all of them. The profile covers 850,000 to 900,000 clones, with roughly 15% appearing a single time and 0.02% to 0.025% taken by the ten largest. Sequencing used naive CD4+ T cells from blood. This receptor was identified in a young woman in good health. This rearrangement joins TRBV10-2 to TRBJ2-7; possible D gene TRBD2, 6 bases. The CDR3 loop is CAVGAGSKYEQYF. CDR3 DNA sequence: TGCGCCGTAGGGGCCGGGAGTAAGTACGAGCAGTACTTC.